A single sample is the source of the 5 T cell receptor beta chains below, sequenced in a study of cytomegalovirus exposure and HLA in healthy donors (dated by TCRdb to the late 2010s). The library was made by the immunoSEQ multiplex PCR assay. The multiplex PCR relied on a mix of 60 forward primers for TCR Vbeta segments and 13 reverse primers for TCR Jbeta segments. Entries here come from immuneACCESS through TCRdb and include only in-frame sequences with V and J called. Some clones fail to appear in such tables; in the studies checked, an unresolved V gene covers under half of the shortfall, and the cause of the remainder is unknown. In all, the sample holds about 160,000 clones, and over 80% of those were seen once. Of the sample, 1.2% falls within the top ten clones. The sample consisted of PBMCs. The receptors derive from a boy aged 2 to 10 in good health and CMV-seronegative.

V and J are TRBV4-2 and TRBJ2-1; 14 bases line up with TRBD2. After removal of 2 bases from V and 3 bases from J, the junction contained 15 bases not matched to a gene. The CDR3 has 21 residues. The germline CDR1 and CDR2 sequences are LGHNA and YNFKEQ. The CDR3 spells CASSQNFGGTSGRAVYNEQFF. CDR3 sequence (DNA): TGTGCCAGCAGCCAAAACTTCGGTGGGACTAGCGGGAGAGCGGTCTACAATGAGCAGTTCTTC.

The V and J genes are TRBV11-2 and TRBJ2-1; TRBD2 agrees at 13 bases. With 2 bases clipped from V and 4 bases from J, the junction kept 5 bases outside the gene matches. The CDR3 is made up of 17 amino acids. Germline-derived CDR1 and CDR2 are SGHAT and FQNNGV. This CDR3 reads CASSLLLLAGGYNEQFF. CDR3 bases: TGTGCCAGCAGCTTACTTTTACTAGCGGGAGGGTACAATGAGCAGTTCTTC.

This sequence joins TRBV5-1 and TRBJ2-1, with D unresolved. The germline gives CDR1 SGHRS, CDR2 YFSETQ. With 2 bases removed from V and 6 bases from J, the gap between germline ends came to 3 bases. The CDR3 covers 11 residues. This chain's CDR3 is CASSFRNEQFF. The CDR3 DNA is TGCGCCAGCAGCTTCCGCAATGAGCAGTTCTTC.

This clone has a handful of counts. J is TRBJ2-1 and V is TRBV4-2, with 7 bases that match TRBD2. CDR1 and CDR2 from the germline V gene are LGHNA and YNFKEQ. Germline trimming cut 0 bases from V and 10 bases from J; bases unmatched to any gene: 3. This CDR3 is built from 13 residues. CDR3 nucleotide sequence: TGTGCCAGCAGCCAAGACGTCGGGGGGGAGCAGTTCTTC. Protein: CASSQDVGGEQFF.

This chain links TRBV18 with TRBJ1-1; tentatively, D is TRBD1 (6 bases). The length of the CDR3 is 14 residues. V was clipped by 5 bases and J by 2 bases, with 12 bases between them. Germline V gene lookup returns CDR1 KGHSH and CDR2 LQKENI. The CDR3 nucleotides are TGTGCCAGCTCATTTGACAGGTCTAACACTGAAGCTTTCTTT. It encodes CASSFDRSNTEAFF. Using reference TRBV18 and TRBJ1-1 for the parts outside the CDR3, the full variable domain is NAGVMQNPRHLVRRRGQEARLRCSPMKGHSHVYWYRQLPEEGLKFMVYLQKENIIDESGMPKERFSAEFPKEGPSILRIQQVVRGDSAAYFCASSFDRSNTEAFFGQGTRLTVV.